One T cell receptor beta chain is described in this entry. This sample was taken from a study of blood T cell repertoires in COVID-19. Study-level background: From T cells, B-cell-depleted T cells, or PBMCs came the material, which was cDNA or gDNA.

Cohort placement rested on clinical history that participants reported themselves. Deletions cut 5 bases from V and 4 bases from J, with 20 bases between. This CDR3 comprises 16 residues. Germline loops: CDR1 SGHAT, CDR2 FQDESV (reference sequence). Original data processing: Reference gene primer amplification yielded estimated nucleated cell counts. The method was immunoSEQ multiplex PCR; TCRdb's version includes in-frame clones alone and lacks a portion of them. The V and J calls and clone size were taken over from that table, and D and trimming were inferred from the DNA. Of 150,000 to 250,000 clones in the sample, 65% to 90% were seen once.

The sequenced sample consisted of PBMCs or T cells enriched from blood (not recorded which). This receptor was obtained from a man aged 35-49 years who had recovered from COVID-19. This rearrangement joins TRBV11-1 to TRBJ1-2; maybe TRBD1 (6 bases). The CDR3 region has the DNA TGTGCCAGCAGCCCCGGTGGGGCAGGGGCCTTCTATGGCTACACCTTC. Protein: CASSPGGAGAFYGYTF. The variable domain in full, with the rest retrieved from reference TRBV11-1 and TRBJ1-2, is EAEVAQSPRYKITEKSQAVAFWCDPISGHATLYWYRQILGQGPELLVQFQDESVVDDSQLPKDRFSAERLKGVDSTLKIQPAELGDSAMYLCASSPGGAGAFYGYTFGSGTRLTVV.